The clone carrying this TCR beta chain came up many times. The sample originates from a study of T-cell reconstitution after alpha-beta-depleted transplantation in children. Unique molecular identifiers tagged the TCRbeta library. TCRdb reanalysed the PCR reads using MiXCR and keeps one entry per CDR3 protein. The data show some 590,000 distinct CDR3 sequences, about 10% seen once. The CDR3 has 15 amino acids. After removal of 6 bases from V and 6 bases from J, the junction contained 11 bases not matched to a gene. The genes are TRBV12-3 or TRBV12-4 and TRBJ2-1; 7 positions agree with TRBD1. This TCR derives from a human donor who donated a stem cell graft to a child with acute myeloid leukemia. The sequenced sample was PBMCs from the stem cell graft donor, obtained from the stem cell graft. The CDR3 DNA reads TGTGCCAGCAGACCCTACCCTACAGGGGTCAATGAGCAGTTCTTC. This translates into CASRPYPTGVNEQFF.